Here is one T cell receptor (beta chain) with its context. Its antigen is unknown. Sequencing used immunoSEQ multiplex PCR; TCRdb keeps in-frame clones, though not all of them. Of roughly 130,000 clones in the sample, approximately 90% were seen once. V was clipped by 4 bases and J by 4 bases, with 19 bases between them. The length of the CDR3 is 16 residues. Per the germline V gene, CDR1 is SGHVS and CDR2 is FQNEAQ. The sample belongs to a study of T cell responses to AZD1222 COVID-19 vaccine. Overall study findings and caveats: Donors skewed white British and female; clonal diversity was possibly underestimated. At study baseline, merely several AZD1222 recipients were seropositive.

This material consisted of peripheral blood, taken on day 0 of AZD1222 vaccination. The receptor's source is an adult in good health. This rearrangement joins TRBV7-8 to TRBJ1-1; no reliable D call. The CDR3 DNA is TGTGCCAGCAGCTCTATCCGACGGGTTGGAGGCACTGAAGCTTTCTTT. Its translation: CASSSIRRVGGTEAFF.